Listed here are 27 T cell receptor beta chains from one sample, sequenced in a study of OX40 agonist ivuxolimab in advanced cancers. The library was produced with the immunoSEQ multiplex PCR assay. Drawn from immuneACCESS, this table holds only the in-frame rearrangements with V and J called that TCRdb kept. Clones are partly lost; checked studies trace under half to an unresolved V gene and leave the rest unexplained. A total of some 16,000 clones appear in this sample, over 75% of them only once. The top ten clones comprise 29% of the sample. Sequencing used CD4+ or CD8+ T cells sorted from blood, obtained in a trial of the OX40 agonist ivuxolimab. The source is an adult with an advanced solid tumor such as melanoma, head and neck, liver or kidney cancer.

The genes are TRBV15 and TRBJ2-5; 7 bases map to TRBD1. This CDR3 is built from 14 residues. The V gene end was trimmed by 0 bases and the J gene end by 5 bases; junction bases not matched to a gene: 3. Germline CDR1 reads LNHNV; CDR2 reads YYDKDF (reference sequence). The CDR3 region has the DNA TGTGCCACCAGCAGAGATCGACAGGGTGAGACCCAGTACTTC. Its protein product is CATSRDRQGETQYF.

As regards this clone: A much larger clone lies a single base off, so this may be a read error. This chain links TRBV5-1 with TRBJ2-7; TRBD2 agrees at 8 bases. CDR3 size: 14 residues. The trim removed 3 bases at V and 2 bases at J, leaving 4 bases unmatched. Germline CDR1 and CDR2: SGHRS and YFSETQ. CDR3 nucleotides: TGCGCCAGCAGCTGGGAGCGGGAGCCCTACGAGCAGTACTTC. Translated: CASSWEREPYEQYF.

The chain combines TRBV6-1 with TRBJ2-2, with TRBD2 matching 10 bases. The germline V gene encodes CDR1 MNHNS and CDR2 SASEGT. This CDR3 has 15 amino acids. Unmatched junction bases numbered 5, after V lost 4 bases and J lost 6 bases. The chain's CDR3 is CASSVSSGRPGELFF. The CDR3 DNA is TGTGCCAGCAGTGTCTCTAGCGGGAGACCCGGGGAGCTGTTTTTT.

V gene TRBV4-1 combines with J gene TRBJ2-3; TRBD2 aligns across 11 bases. CDR1 MGHRA and CDR2 YSYEKL come from the germline V gene. CDR3 length equals 16 residues. The J segment lost 6 bases and the V segment lost 2 bases, leaving 7 bases of the junction unmatched. As DNA, the CDR3 is TGCGCCAGCAGCCAAAAACTAGCGGGAGTAGTGGATACGCAGTATTTT. As protein: CASSQKLAGVVDTQYF.

The sample holds a few counts of this clone. The J gene is TRBJ1-1, the V gene TRBV2; D is perhaps TRBD1 (5 bases). Germline V gives CDR1 SNHLY, CDR2 FYNNEI. CDR3 size: 12 residues. V shed 6 bases and J shed 7 bases, with 12 bases lying between them. In DNA form, the CDR3 reads TGTGCCAGCAGCCCCCGACAGAGTGAAGCTTTCTTT. As protein: CASSPRQSEAFF. The entire variable domain, with the rest obtained from reference TRBV2 and TRBJ1-1, is as follows: EPEVTQTPSHQVTQMGQEVILRCVPISNHLYFYWYRQILGQKVEFLVSFYNNEISEKSEIFDDQFSVERPDGSNFTLKIRSTKLEDSAMYFCASSPRQSEAFFGQGTRLTVV.

This clone was seen just once. The chain couples TRBV4-1 to TRBJ1-1; D remains ambiguous. With 3 bases removed from V and 1 base from J, the gap between germline ends came to 12 bases. The CDR3 has 15 amino acids. Germline CDR1 is MGHRA and CDR2 is YSYEKL. This CDR3 reads CASSHPPDGNTEAFF. The CDR3 DNA reads as TGCGCCAGCAGCCACCCCCCCGACGGGAACACTGAAGCTTTCTTT.

V gene TRBV28 combines with J gene TRBJ2-7; tentatively, D is TRBD1 (6 bases). This CDR3 is 15 amino acids long. Trimming cost V 8 bases and J 0 bases, with 17 bases left between them. Germline-derived CDR1 and CDR2 are MDHEN and SYDVKM. The CDR3 region has the DNA TGTGCCAGCGGGGACCTCTGGACAGTCTCCTACGAGCAGTACTTC. Translated, it gives CASGDLWTVSYEQYF.

Concerning this clone: Other DNA variants within this sample encode the same CDR3. The CDR3 sequence: CASSKTGGVTGELFF. The CDR3, as DNA: TGTGCCAGCAGTAAAACAGGGGGCGTCACCGGGGAGCTGTTTTTT. The chain combines TRBV9 with TRBJ2-2, with 9 bases aligning to TRBD1. Looked up from germline, CDR1 is SGDLS and CDR2 is YYNGEE. The ends lost 5 bases at V and 4 bases at J; junction bases unmatched: 6. The CDR3 is 15 amino acids.

CDR3 nucleotide sequence: TGTGCCAGCAGTTACTTTGTGAACACTGAAGCTTTCTTT. Translating it yields CASSYFVNTEAFF. The rearrangement uses TRBV6-6 and TRBJ1-1, with D uncertain. Trimming cost V 1 base and J 0 bases, with 3 bases left between them. Looked up from germline, CDR1 is MNHNY and CDR2 is SVGAGI (reference sequence). CDR3 length equals 13 residues.

The chain employs TRBV18 and TRBJ2-7; 7 nucleotides align to TRBD1. The germline V gene has CDR1 KGHSH and CDR2 LQKENI. The CDR3 runs 16 residues. Trimming cost V 3 bases and J 2 bases; bases outside gene matches: 10. The CDR3 DNA follows: TGTGCCAGCTCACCTACAGACAGGGTCCTTACCTACGAGCAGTACTTC. This sequence encodes CASSPTDRVLTYEQYF.

The gene calls are TRBV7-6 and TRBJ2-6; possible D gene TRBD1, 6 bases. Trimming took 3 bases from V and 4 from J, leaving 19 bases between them. This CDR3 spans 18 amino acids. Germline assignment: CDR1 SGHVS and CDR2 FNYEAQ. The chain's CDR3 is CASSFGPGHIAGANVLTF. The CDR3 coding sequence is TGTGCCAGCAGCTTTGGTCCGGGACATATAGCAGGGGCCAACGTCCTGACTTTC.

The CDR3 spells CASSPQAEGSYEQYF. Here the CDR3 DNA reads TGCGCCAGCAGCCCCCAGGCAGAGGGGTCCTACGAGCAGTACTTC. The gene calls are TRBV4-1 and TRBJ2-7, with D possibly being TRBD1 or TRBD2 (5 bases each). Trimming shortened V by 4 bases and J by 1 base, and 14 bases separated the two germline ends. CDR3 length: 15 residues. Germline CDR1 is MGHRA and CDR2 is YSYEKL.

This chain links TRBV7-6 with TRBJ2-7; D is tentatively TRBD1 or TRBD2 (5 bases each). Trimming pared 2 bases from V and 2 bases from J, leaving 16 bases between. CDR1 and CDR2 from the germline V gene are SGHVS and FNYEAQ. The CDR3 consists of 16 residues. The CDR3 region has the DNA TGTGCCAGCAGCTTATTCCCGGCTGAGGGACCCTACGAGCAGTACTTC. Protein sequence: CASSLFPAEGPYEQYF.

The V gene is TRBV27, the J gene TRBJ1-2; TRBD1 is a possible D gene (5 bases). The CDR3 runs 14 residues. CDR1 and CDR2 (germline): MNHEY, SMNVEV (reference sequence). V lost 5 bases and J 2 bases, leaving 12 bases between the germline ends. For the CDR3, the DNA is TGTGCCAGCAGTAGACAGCGGGAGAACTATGGCTACACCTTC. Translation: CASSRQRENYGYTF.

The chain carries TRBV19 and TRBJ2-7; no definite D call. In germline, CDR1 is LNHDA, CDR2 SQIVND (reference sequence). CDR3 length: 14 residues. Trimming shortened V by 2 bases and J by 2 bases, and 10 bases separated the two germline ends. The CDR3 loop reads CASSIFGQTYEQYF. The DNA for the CDR3 is TGTGCCAGTAGTATATTCGGCCAGACCTACGAGCAGTACTTC.

V and J are TRBV6-5 and TRBJ2-5; TRBD2 matches 8 bases. Germline CDR1 is MNHEY and CDR2 is SVGAGI. J gave up 3 bases and V 3 bases, and 9 bases lay outside the gene matches. The CDR3 extends over 16 amino acids. In DNA, the CDR3 is TGTGCCAGCAGTTATTGGGATAGCGGGGATAAAGAGACCCAGTACTTC. It is translated as CASSYWDSGDKETQYF.

The CDR3 DNA reads as TGTGCCAGCAATTCTTACGAGCAGTACTTC. Protein: CASNSYEQYF. The chain employs TRBV6-1 and TRBJ2-7; D not certain. Germline CDR1 MNHNS, CDR2 SASEGT. The V and J ends lost 7 bases and 4 bases respectively, with 5 bases between them. The CDR3 spans 10 residues.

This chain joins TRBV9 and TRBJ2-1, with TRBD2 identical over 11 bases. Germline lookup yields CDR1 SGDLS and CDR2 YYNGEE. This CDR3 has 15 residues. The junction had 5 bases not matched to a gene; V was cut back by 0 bases and J by 9 bases. The CDR3 coding sequence is TGTGCCAGCAGCGTAGCTAGCGGGAGGAACCTTGAGCAGTTCTTC. Amino acid sequence: CASSVASGRNLEQFF.

V is TRBV6-1 and J is TRBJ2-1, with 9 bases that match TRBD1. Germline lookup yields CDR1 MNHNS and CDR2 SASEGT. The CDR3 is 15 amino acids. Trimming took 6 bases from V and 4 from J; bases not matched to a gene: 7. The CDR3 bases are TGTGCCAGCAGCGCTTGGGGACAGGGTTACAATGAGCAGTTCTTC. Its translation: CASSAWGQGYNEQFF.

The V gene is TRBV6-6, the J gene TRBJ2-5; 11 nucleotides line up with TRBD2. Germline trimming cut 7 bases from V and 7 bases from J; bases unmatched to any gene: 2. This CDR3 comprises 12 residues. CDR1 is MNHNY and CDR2 is SVGAGI in the germline V gene (reference sequence). The CDR3 loop reads CASTGLAGTQYF. In DNA form, the CDR3 reads TGTGCCAGCACCGGACTAGCGGGGACCCAGTACTTC.

The chain uses TRBV5-4 and TRBJ2-5; TRBD2 is a possible D gene (6 bases). V was trimmed by 9 bases and J by 4 bases, leaving 16 bases between them. The germline V gene has CDR1 SGHNT and CDR2 YYREEE (reference sequence). The CDR3 spans 13 residues. The CDR3: CANGLEGRETQYF. The DNA of the CDR3 is TGTGCCAACGGGTTGGAGGGAAGAGAGACCCAGTACTTC.

The chain couples TRBV19 to TRBJ1-1, with D perhaps TRBD1 (6 bases). This CDR3 region has 17 residues. The V gene lost 6 bases and the J gene lost 0 bases, with 20 bases spanning the gap. CDR1 LNHDA and CDR2 SQIVND come from the germline V gene (reference sequence). The CDR3 is CASSIRSGGRVNTEAFF. The CDR3 DNA is TGTGCCAGTAGCATCCGCTCGGGGGGCCGGGTGAACACTGAAGCTTTCTTT.

The sample holds one count of this clone. The chain's CDR3 is CSVEDAVAGGPIRYEQYF. In DNA form, the CDR3 reads TGCAGCGTTGAAGATGCAGTAGCGGGAGGGCCGATTCGATACGAGCAGTACTTC. The chain carries TRBV29-1 and TRBJ2-7, with 11 bases matching TRBD2. In germline, CDR1 is SQVTM, CDR2 ANQGSEA. The CDR3 runs 18 residues. The ends lost 0 bases at V and 4 bases at J; junction bases unmatched: 14.

J is TRBJ2-2 and V is TRBV9; 7 bases fit TRBD1. Per the germline V gene, CDR1 is SGDLS and CDR2 is YYNGEE. This CDR3 comprises 16 residues. With V trimmed by 4 bases and J by 0 bases, 6 bases remained unmatched. The CDR3 reads CASSTWDSPNTGELFF. The CDR3 DNA follows: TGTGCCAGCAGCACATGGGACAGCCCGAACACCGGGGAGCTGTTTTTT. The full variable domain, in which reference TRBV9 and TRBJ2-2 provide the parts outside the CDR3, is DSGVTQTPKHLITATGQRVTLRCSPRSGDLSVYWYQQSLDQGLQFLIQYYNGEERAKGNILERFSAQQFPDLHSELNLSSLELGDSALYFCASSTWDSPNTGELFFGEGSRLTVL.

The chain combines TRBV6-5 with TRBJ1-1, with a weak D call TRBD1 (5 bases). Germline V gives CDR1 MNHEY, CDR2 SVGAGI. The CDR3 loop spans 13 amino acids. Trimming pared 2 bases from V and 4 bases from J, leaving 8 bases between. The CDR3 DNA reads as TGTGCCAGCAGTTACGGCCAGGGCACTGAAGCTTTCTTT. It codes for CASSYGQGTEAFF.

The genes are TRBV7-6 and TRBJ2-4, with 12 bases matching TRBD2. Germline V gives CDR1 SGHVS, CDR2 FNYEAQ. The CDR3 is made up of 14 amino acids. Trimming removed 2 bases from V and 8 bases from J; junction bases left unmatched: 1. The CDR3 DNA is TGTGCCAGCAGCTTAAGACTAGCGGGAGACATTCAGTACTTC. It yields the protein CASSLRLAGDIQYF. The whole variable domain, remainder taken from reference TRBV7-6 and TRBJ2-4, is GAGVSQSPRYKVTKRGQDVALRCDPISGHVSLYWYRQALGQGPEFLTYFNYEAQQDKSGLPNDRFSAERPEGSISTLTIQRTEQRDSAMYRCASSLRLAGDIQYFGAGTRLSVL.

This sequence joins TRBV4-1 and TRBJ2-7; 11 bases align to TRBD2. Germline CDR1 is MGHRA and CDR2 is YSYEKL. Trimming at V came to 0 bases and at J to 4 bases, leaving 5 bases not matched to a gene. CDR3 length: 16 residues. The CDR3 reads CASSQEASGRIYEQYF. As DNA, the CDR3 is TGCGCCAGCAGCCAAGAGGCTAGCGGGAGGATTTACGAGCAGTACTTC.